This entry describes one T cell receptor beta chain. This receptor's antigen is unknown. The input lacks base qualities; no much larger clone sits a single base away. V sheds 6 bases and J sheds 0 bases, leaving 13 bases between their ends. In the germline V gene, CDR1 corresponds to SGHTS and CDR2 to YDEGEE. The CDR3 numbers 14 residues from cysteine through phenylalanine. The retained sequence is limited to the CDR3, 42 bases, with the frame set at the first base. Library generation was performed with the immunoSEQ multiplex PCR assay. TCRdb limited this immuneACCESS table to in-frame rearrangements with V and J called. A share of clones is missing; checked studies link under half to unresolved V genes, and the rest is unexplained. The sample profile shows 65,000 to 85,000 clones; approximately 90% of them were found once. The top ten constitute more than 1.3% of the sample. The sample is drawn from a study of T cell changes during pregnancy in multiple sclerosis (dated 2019 in TCRdb). At the level of the whole study: In women with multiple sclerosis, the researchers looked at how the T cell repertoire shifted as pregnancy progressed.

Sequences were derived from peripheral blood, sampled in the third trimester of pregnancy. This TCR was recovered from a female donor with multiple sclerosis, enrolled in a pregnancy study. This chain is built from TRBV5-8 and TRBJ2-7, with a weak D call of TRBD2 (5 bases match). The bases read TGTGCCAGCACCCGGAGGTACTACTCCTACGAGCAGTACTTC. The translation is CASTRRYYSYEQYF.